This T cell receptor (beta chain) was sequenced during a study of shared clonotypes between healthy human individuals. Data came from immunoSEQ multiplex PCR; TCRdb stores just in-frame clones and leaves some out. Of some 510,000 clones listed, about four fifths are singletons. This receptor was identified in a woman aged 40-49 years in good health. Some clones in this sample may be carry-over from other donors' samples. The sample comprised PBMCs.

The CDR3 reads CAWGDISNTGELFF. As DNA, the CDR3 is TGTGCCTGGGGGGACATATCGAACACCGGGGAGCTGTTTTTT. The V and J genes are TRBV30 and TRBJ2-2; TRBD1 might be the D (6 bases). Trimming removed 5 bases at V and 0 bases at J, with 10 bases between. Germline CDR1 reads GTSNPN; CDR2 reads SVGIG (reference sequence). This CDR3 has 14 amino acids.